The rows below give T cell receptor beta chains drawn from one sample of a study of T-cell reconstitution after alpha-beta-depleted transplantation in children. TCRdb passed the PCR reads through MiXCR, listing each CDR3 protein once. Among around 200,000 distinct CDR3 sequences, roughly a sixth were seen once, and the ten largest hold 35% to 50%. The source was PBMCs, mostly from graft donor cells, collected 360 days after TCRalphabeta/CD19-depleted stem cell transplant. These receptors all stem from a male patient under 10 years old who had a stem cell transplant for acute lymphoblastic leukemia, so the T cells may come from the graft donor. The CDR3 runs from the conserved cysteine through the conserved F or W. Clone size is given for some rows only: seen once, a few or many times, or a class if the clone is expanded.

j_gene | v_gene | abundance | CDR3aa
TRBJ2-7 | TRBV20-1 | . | CSAKIHYEQYF
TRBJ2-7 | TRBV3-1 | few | CASSQVAGGTYEQYF
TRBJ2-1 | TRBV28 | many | CASSPGNEQFF
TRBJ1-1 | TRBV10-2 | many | CASSESGGMNTEAFF
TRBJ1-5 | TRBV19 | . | CASSLRQGSQPQHF
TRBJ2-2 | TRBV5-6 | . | CASSLPPNTGELFF
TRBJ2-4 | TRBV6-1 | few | CASSEAGFRVMDIQYF
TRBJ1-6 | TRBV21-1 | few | CASSKGRAYNSPLHF
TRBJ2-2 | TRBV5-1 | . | CASSLGVAQNTGELFF
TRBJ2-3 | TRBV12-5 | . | CASGLVGTSGDTQYF
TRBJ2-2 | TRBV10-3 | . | CAISWEGTNTGELFF
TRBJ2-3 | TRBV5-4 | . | CANHLGPHTDTQYF
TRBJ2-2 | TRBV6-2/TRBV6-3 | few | CAGEQGTGELFF
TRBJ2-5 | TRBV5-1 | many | CASSFGQGGETQYF
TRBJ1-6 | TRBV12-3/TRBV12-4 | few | CASTDSGPGFPLHF
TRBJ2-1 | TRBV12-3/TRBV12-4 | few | CASSPGTRPREQFF
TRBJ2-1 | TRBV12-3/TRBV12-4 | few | CASQRVGSYNEQFF
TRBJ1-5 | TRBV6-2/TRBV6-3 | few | CASSYFRQQSNQPQHF
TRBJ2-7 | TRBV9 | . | CASSGTGAGYEQYF
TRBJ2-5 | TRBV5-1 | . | CASSLGPTGTQYF
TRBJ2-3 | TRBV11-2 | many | CASSLLLAGADTQYF
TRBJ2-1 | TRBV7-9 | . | CASSATGVRYNEQFF
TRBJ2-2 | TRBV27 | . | CASSFSAVGVNANTGELFF
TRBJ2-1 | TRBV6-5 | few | CASSSIAATGYNEQFF
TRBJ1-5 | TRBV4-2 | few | CASSQGHRDYSNQPQHF
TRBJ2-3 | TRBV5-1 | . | CASSLTPTSTDTQYF
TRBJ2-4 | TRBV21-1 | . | CASSNPPRLGEYIQIAKNIQYF
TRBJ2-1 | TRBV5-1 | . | CASSRTSGSYNEQFF
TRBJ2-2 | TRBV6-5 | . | CASSSKLAGGRSGELFF
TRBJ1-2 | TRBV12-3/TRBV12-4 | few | CASSLAQGLYGYTF
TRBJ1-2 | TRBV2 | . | CASGVVRGNGYTF
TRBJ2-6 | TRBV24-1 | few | CATSGSPSGANVLTF
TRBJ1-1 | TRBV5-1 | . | CASSFHGGVNTEAFF
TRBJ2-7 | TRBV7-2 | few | CASSFRGQGSSEQYF
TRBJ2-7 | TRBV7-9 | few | CASSIVEDRTYEQYF